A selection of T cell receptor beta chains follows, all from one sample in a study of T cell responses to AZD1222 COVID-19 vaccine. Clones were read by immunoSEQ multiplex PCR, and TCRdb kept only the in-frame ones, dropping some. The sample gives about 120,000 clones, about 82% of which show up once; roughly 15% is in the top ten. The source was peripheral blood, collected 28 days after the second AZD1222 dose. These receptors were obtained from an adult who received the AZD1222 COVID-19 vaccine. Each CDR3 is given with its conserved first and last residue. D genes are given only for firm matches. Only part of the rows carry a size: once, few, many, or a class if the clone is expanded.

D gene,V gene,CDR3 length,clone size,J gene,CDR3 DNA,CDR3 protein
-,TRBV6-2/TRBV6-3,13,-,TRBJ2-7,TGTGCCAGCAGCCGATCCGGGGCCTACGAGCAGTACTTC,CASSRSGAYEQYF
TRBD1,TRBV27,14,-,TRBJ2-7,TGTGCCAGCAGTTCCGGGACAGGGGGCTACGAGCAGTACTTC,CASSSGTGGYEQYF
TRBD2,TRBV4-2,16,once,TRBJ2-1,TGTGCCAGCAGCCAAGAGGTGACTAGCGGTAACAATGAGCAGTTCTTC,CASSQEVTSGNNEQFF
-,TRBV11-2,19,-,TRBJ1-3,TGTGCCAGCAGCTTCGTTATGCGGCTGGGGGCGAGGGGGGTTGACACCATATATTTT,CASSFVMRLGARGVDTIYF
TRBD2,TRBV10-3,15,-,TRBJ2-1,TGTGCCACCAAGGGACTAGCGGGGGGAAACAATGAGCAGTTCTTC,CATKGLAGGNNEQFF
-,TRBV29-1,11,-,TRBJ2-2,TGCAGCGTTTGGTTCTCCGGGGAGCTGTTTTTT,CSVWFSGELFF
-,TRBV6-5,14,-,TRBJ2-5,TGTGCCAGCAGTTATAGCTGGGGGAGGGAGACCCAGTACTTC,CASSYSWGRETQYF
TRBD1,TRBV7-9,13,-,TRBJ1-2,TGTGCCAGCAGCCGCGGACAGGGTGATGGCTACACCTTC,CASSRGQGDGYTF
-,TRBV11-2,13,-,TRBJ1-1,TGTGCCAGCAGCCCCGTGGCACGCCTGCCGCCCAACTTT,CASSPVARLPPNF
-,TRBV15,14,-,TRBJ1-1,TGTGCCACCAGCAGAGATCTGTCGATCACTGAAGCTTTCTTT,CATSRDLSITEAFF
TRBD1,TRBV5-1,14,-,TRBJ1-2,TGCGCCAGCAGCTTTTGGACAGGGGACTATGGCTACACCTTC,CASSFWTGDYGYTF
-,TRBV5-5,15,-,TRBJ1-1,TGTGCCAGCAGCACTATGCTGACACTAAACACTGAAGCTTTCTTT,CASSTMLTLNTEAFF
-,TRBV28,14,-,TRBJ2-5,TGTGCCAGCAGTAAGACAGGGAGGGTGAGGGCCCAGTACTTC,CASSKTGRVRAQYF
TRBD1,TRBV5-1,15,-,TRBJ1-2,TGCGCCAGCAGCCCACAGGGGGGGACCAACTATGGCTACACCTTC,CASSPQGGTNYGYTF
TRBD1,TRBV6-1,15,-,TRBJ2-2,TGTGCCAGCAGTGACCGACAGGGTTTTCACGGGGAGCTGTTTTTT,CASSDRQGFHGELFF
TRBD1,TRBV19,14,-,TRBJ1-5,TGTGCCAGTAGACGAGGACAGGGAAATCAGCCCCAGCATTTT,CASRRGQGNQPQHF
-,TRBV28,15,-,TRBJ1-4,TGTGCCAGCAGTTCCTCCGGTACAACTAATGAAAAACTGTTTTTT,CASSSSGTTNEKLFF
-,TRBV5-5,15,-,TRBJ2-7,TGTGCCAGCAGCTTGGGTGGGGACCCTACGGGGGAGCAGTACTTC,CASSLGGDPTGEQYF
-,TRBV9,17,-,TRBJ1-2,TGTGCCAGCAGCTCAATTCGGGGCCGAAGACACCACTATGGCTACACCTTC,CASSSIRGRRHHYGYTF
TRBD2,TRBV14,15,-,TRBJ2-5,TGTGCCAGCAGCCAGAAGGGACTAGCGGGAGAGACCCAGTACTTC,CASSQKGLAGETQYF
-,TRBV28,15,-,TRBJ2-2,TGTGCCAGCAGTCTGGGGTGGAAAGACACCGGGGAGCTGTTTTTT,CASSLGWKDTGELFF
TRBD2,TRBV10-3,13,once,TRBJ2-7,TGTGCCATCAGGACTAGCCTCACCTACGAGCAGTACTTC,CAIRTSLTYEQYF
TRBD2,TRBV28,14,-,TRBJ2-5,TGTGCCAGCAGTGGGACTAGCGGGAAAGAGACCCAGTACTTC,CASSGTSGKETQYF
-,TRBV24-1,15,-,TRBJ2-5,TGTGCCACCAGTGATACCCGGGGGGCCCGGGAGACCCAGTACTTC,CATSDTRGARETQYF
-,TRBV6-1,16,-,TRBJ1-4,TGTGCCAGCAGTGAATCATCGGGCGGAGTATTTGGAAAACTGTTTTTT,CASSESSGGVFGKLFF
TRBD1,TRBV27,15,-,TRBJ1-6,TGTGCCAGCAGTTCTGATACAGGGGTAGGCTCACCCCTCCACTTT,CASSSDTGVGSPLHF
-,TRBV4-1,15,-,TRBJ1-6,TGCGCCAGCAGCCAAGATCCTGGGGCGCTTAAACCCCTCCACTTT,CASSQDPGALKPLHF
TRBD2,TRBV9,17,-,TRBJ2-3,TGTGCCAGCAGCTGGACTAGCGGGTTCCCTAGCACAGATACGCAGTATTTT,CASSWTSGFPSTDTQYF
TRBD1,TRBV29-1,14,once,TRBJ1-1,TGCAGCGTTGGGGCCCAGGGGGCGGGCACTGAAGCTTTCTTT,CSVGAQGAGTEAFF
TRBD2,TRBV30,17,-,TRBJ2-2,TGTGCCTGGAGGGGGGGGACTAGCGGGAGAGGCACCGGGGAGCTGTTTTTT,CAWRGGTSGRGTGELFF
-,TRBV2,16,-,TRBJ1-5,TGTGCCAGCAGATCCAACATCCGGGACACCAATCAGCCCCAGCATTTT,CASRSNIRDTNQPQHF
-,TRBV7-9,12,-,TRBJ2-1,TGTGCCAGCAGCGCTGAACGAAAAGAGCAGTTCTTC,CASSAERKEQFF
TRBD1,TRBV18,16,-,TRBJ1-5,TGTGCCAGCTCACCACCAAGTGGACAGGGGCATCAGCCCCAGCATTTT,CASSPPSGQGHQPQHF
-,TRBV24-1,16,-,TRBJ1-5,TGTGCCACCAGTGAAGACCTAGATAATAGCAATCAGCCCCAGCATTTT,CATSEDLDNSNQPQHF
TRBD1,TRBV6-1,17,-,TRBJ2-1,TGTGCCAGCAGTGAACGGGGACAGGGGTCAGCCTACAATGAGCAGTTCTTC,CASSERGQGSAYNEQFF
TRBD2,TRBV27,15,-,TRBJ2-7,TGTGCCAGCAGTTTATTAGCGGGTCGCCGCTACGAGCAGTACTTC,CASSLLAGRRYEQYF
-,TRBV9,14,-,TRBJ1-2,TGTGCCAGCAGCGTAGCGGACAGTTACTATGGCTACACCTTC,CASSVADSYYGYTF
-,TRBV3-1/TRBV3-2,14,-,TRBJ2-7,TGTGCCAGCAGCTTTACAGGGTCAGTCTACGAGCAGTACTTC,CASSFTGSVYEQYF
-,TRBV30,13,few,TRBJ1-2,TGTGCCTGGAGTCCTCAGGGGAACTATGGCTACACCTTC,CAWSPQGNYGYTF
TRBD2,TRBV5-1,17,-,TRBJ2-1,TGCGCCAGCAGCTATGGACTAGCGGGGGCCGTAGGGGGTGAGCAGTTCTTC,CASSYGLAGAVGGEQFF
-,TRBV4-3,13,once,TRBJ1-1,TGCGCCAGCAGCCAAGAAGAAGGCGCTGAAGCTTTCTTT,CASSQEEGAEAFF
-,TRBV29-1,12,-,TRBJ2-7,TGCAGCGTTGGGGACACCGAGGCCGAGCAGTACTTC,CSVGDTEAEQYF
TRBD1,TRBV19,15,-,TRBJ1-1,TGTGCCAGTAGTATGGCGACAGGGGTGAACACTGAAGCTTTCTTT,CASSMATGVNTEAFF
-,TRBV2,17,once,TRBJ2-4,TGTGCCAGCAGTGCTTTGGCCCCCGAGGGCCGGGGGAACATTCAGTACTTC,CASSALAPEGRGNIQYF
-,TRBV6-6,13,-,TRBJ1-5,TGTGCCAGCAGTTATGGCAGAAATCAGCCCCAGCATTTT,CASSYGRNQPQHF
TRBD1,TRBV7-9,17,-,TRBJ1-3,TGTGCCAGCAGCTTAGGGCCGGAAGACAGGGGTGGAAACACCATATATTTT,CASSLGPEDRGGNTIYF
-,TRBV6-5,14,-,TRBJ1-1,TGTGCCAGCAGTTACTCGAGGCCAGTTACTGAAGCTTTCTTT,CASSYSRPVTEAFF
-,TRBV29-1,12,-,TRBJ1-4,TGCACCCGGGGTCTTTACCGGGAAAAACTGTTTTTT,CTRGLYREKLFF